This is a list of T cell receptor beta chains from one sample in a study of beta chain features in type 1 diabetes. The repertoire was sequenced with immunoSEQ multiplex PCR; TCRdb's copy has only in-frame clones and lacks some. Here the sample spans 150,000 to 190,000 clones, about 9.4% being singletons. Sequencing input: central memory CD4+ T cells from blood. The receptors here all came from a man aged 30-40 years with type 1 diabetes. Each CDR3 is given with its conserved first and last residue. The size of a clone is reported for some rows only, either as once, few or many, or as a class for expanded clones.

>TRBV7-9|few
CASSLQSGVNEKLFF
>TRBV21-1|.
CASSKYDRGRDRGCGTQYF
>TRBV27|.
CASSLSWQGSQPQHF
>TRBV5-1|few
CASRASGTNGGFYNEQFF
>TRBV5-6|.
CASSSHRGGYEQYF
>TRBV19|.
CASSTTSGRSTDTQYF
>TRBV7-6|.
CASSLKAGGLGGELFF
>TRBV29-1|few
CSVLSGSANQPQHF
>TRBV4-2|few
CASSQGLAGGGDWEQFF
>TRBV23-1|.
CASSRQGGNTEAFF
>TRBV5-1|.
CASSSTSGSGTDTQYF
>TRBV25-1|few
CASSELGTGQPQHF
>TRBV7-8|few
CASTPTGTGFTDTQYF
>TRBV27|few
CASRTGNTDTEAFF
>TRBV7-2|few
CASSQGLADKETQYF
>TRBV30|few
CACPGGGAGDTQYF
>TRBV15|.
CATSGLAGTGELFF
>TRBV5-5|few
CASSSQGREQYF
>TRBV28|.
CASRIGGFEQYF
>TRBV25-1|.
CASSESRTGGGEQFF
>TRBV6-4|few
CASSTVPNQPQHF
>TRBV18|few
CASSTGTGSYEQYF
>TRBV10-3|few
CAISEGQRGNYGYTF
>TRBV29-1|many
CSVGVDSSGLPDTQYF
>TRBV4-2|.
CASSQGIAGSTDTQYF
>TRBV9|.
CASSVVIGDGYTF
>TRBV21-1|.
CASKKRDWNTDTQYF
>TRBV27|.
CASSPSLSTDTQYF
>TRBV7-3|many
CASRLWDRGHETQYF
>TRBV5-5|few
CASSSRNRGAGPDTQYF
>TRBV30|few
CAWNLAGGRATQYF
>TRBV27|few
CASSFQTGGPGELFF
>TRBV19|.
CASTQGTSSSYNEQFF
>TRBV30|.
CAWSWGEGYTF
>TRBV7-9|.
CASSLGTGDYGYTF
>TRBV18|.
CASSPRTSGTETQYF
>TRBV27|.
CARPGGTVLSGRPSYEQYF